This TCR beta chain is drawn from a study of blood T cell repertoires in COVID-19. Under the authors' procedure: Nucleated cell counts were estimated from reference gene primer amplification. Profiled with immunoSEQ multiplex PCR; TCRdb holds only in-frame clones, not every one. V, J and clone size are those of that table, while D and trimming were read from the DNA. The table lists around 200,000 clones, around 88% of them singletons, with around 5.7% in the top ten. Only a few counts were recorded for this clone. The V end lost 8 bases, the J end lost 7 bases, and 14 bases lay between the germline ends. Germline V gives CDR1 ENHRY, CDR2 SYGVKD. This CDR3 spans 13 amino acids.

The sequencing input was PBMCs or T cells enriched from blood (not recorded which). The receptor was derived from a man aged 35 to 55 with acute COVID-19. V is TRBV10-3 and J is TRBJ1-4, with D possibly being TRBD1 (5 bases). CDR3 bases: TGTGCCATCGGGGGGGGTATAGGTGAAAAACTGTTTTTT. Residues: CAIGGGIGEKLFF.